This TCR beta chain was documented in a study of blood T cells in healthy people across ages. At the level of the study: Roughly one uniquely barcoded beta molecule per two T cells was captured. Whole-study results and caveats: It was the long-lived donors that had more naive CD4+ cells and higher diversity than aged donors. Age advanced and TCR beta diversity per million T cells fell, roughly linearly.

The study drew donors from healthy Caucasian individuals in Russia aged about 6 to 95. From germline, CDR1 is MDHEN and CDR2 SYDVKM. The CDR3 contains 15 residues. V was pared by 6 bases and J by 8 bases, with 15 bases of the junction left unmatched. Regarding this clonotype: Its antigen is still unknown.

Together with a sample-barcoded 5' primer, a J-beta primer mix was included in a second PCR lasting roughly 6 to 12 cycles. TCRdb analysed the 5' RACE reads with MiXCR anew, one entry per CDR3 protein. The profile shows approximately 1.5 million distinct CDR3 sequences, approximately 39% of them singletons. The clonotype was recovered from a woman aged 18 to 35 in good health. The chain uses TRBV28 and TRBJ1-2; TRBD1 matches at 7 bases. Sequencing used blood. The CDR3, as DNA: TGTGCCAGCAGCCTAGGAGGGGGCACTTCGTTGGGCTACACCTTC. This gives the protein CASSLGGGTSLGYTF.